Below, 11 T cell receptor beta chains from the same sample are listed, as sequenced in a study of blood T cell repertoires in COVID-19. The data were produced by immunoSEQ multiplex PCR, yet TCRdb's version contains in-frame clones alone and is incomplete. The table includes about 140,000 clones, roughly 87% detected once. The sequencing sample was made of peripheral blood. These receptors all come from an older man with acute or convalescent COVID-19.

This rearrangement joins TRBV6-5 to TRBJ2-6, with D hard to call. The CDR3 loop spans 12 amino acids. Germline CDR1 MNHEY, CDR2 SVGAGI. Between the trimmed V and J ends, which lost 10 bases and 0 bases, there was a span of 4 bases. The CDR3 region has the DNA TGTGCCACCCGCTCTGGGGCCAACGTCCTGACTTTC. This codes for CATRSGANVLTF.

Only one count was recorded for this clone. The rearrangement uses TRBV6-1 and TRBJ1-4; no clear D. Germline V gene lookup returns CDR1 MNHNS and CDR2 SASEGT. The CDR3 runs to 17 residues. V dropped 0 bases and J dropped 7 bases, with 18 bases sitting between them. The CDR3 bases are TGTGCCAGCAGTGAAGCGCCCACCGGTCGTCGTGGTGAAAAACTGTTTTTT. It encodes CASSEAPTGRRGEKLFF.

The V call is TRBV6-5, the J call TRBJ1-4; D remains ambiguous. The CDR3 runs 15 residues. The germline V and J ends were trimmed by 5 bases and 4 bases, with 14 bases remaining between them. Germline V gene sequence: CDR1 MNHEY, CDR2 SVGAGI. CDR3 coding DNA: TGTGCCAGCAGTCGAGGGTCCCAGATTAATGAAAAACTGTTTTTT. The encoded protein is CASSRGSQINEKLFF.

This chain links TRBV11-2 with TRBJ1-4, with D hard to call. Trimming pared 6 bases from V and 8 bases from J, leaving 16 bases between. The CDR3 spans 14 residues. Germline V gives CDR1 SGHAT, CDR2 FQNNGV. CDR3 nucleotides: TGTGCCAGCAGACGCCGGGCCGCGGGGGAAAAACTGTTTTTT. Translation gives CASRRRAAGEKLFF.

V and J are TRBV11-2 and TRBJ2-1, with a tentative D call TRBD1 (5 bases). The CDR3 is 15 amino acids. Germline V lookup: CDR1 SGHAT, CDR2 FQNNGV. The V gene lost 5 bases and the J gene lost 7 bases, with 18 bases spanning the gap. The CDR3 region is CASSPRLGQRNEQFF. CDR3 coding DNA: TGTGCCAGCAGCCCCAGATTGGGGCAGAGGAATGAGCAGTTCTTC.

The chain carries TRBV27 and TRBJ2-1; 9 bases are a match to TRBD2. CDR3 length: 15 residues. The V segment lost 5 bases and the J segment 10 bases; nucleotides outside the gene matches: 12. The germline gives CDR1 MNHEY, CDR2 SMNVEV (reference sequence). CDR3 coding DNA: TGTGCCAGCAGTAATCCTAGCGGGGCCGTAGAGGAGCAGTTCTTC. Protein: CASSNPSGAVEEQFF.

This clone has only one observation. The gene calls are TRBV28 and TRBJ1-2, with 9 positions matching TRBD1. Germline CDR1 reads MDHEN; CDR2 reads SYDVKM. The CDR3 spans 16 residues. Trimming at V came to 5 bases and at J to 4 bases, leaving 11 bases not matched to a gene. CDR3 loop: CASSLTQGAPLYGYTF. The CDR3 bases are TGTGCCAGCAGTCTCACACAGGGGGCCCCTCTCTATGGCTACACCTTC.

The J gene is TRBJ2-3, the V gene TRBV6-6; 8 bases agree with TRBD1. CDR3 size: 17 residues. The junction had 10 bases not matched to a gene; V was cut back by 5 bases and J by 0 bases. Germline V gene data show CDR1 as MNHNY and CDR2 as SVGAGI (reference sequence). The CDR3 bases are TGTGCCAGCAGTCATTATCTTGGGACAGGTAGCACAGATACGCAGTATTTT. It yields the protein CASSHYLGTGSTDTQYF.

V gene TRBV10-3 combines with J gene TRBJ2-7; 11 nucleotides align to TRBD2. With V trimmed by 4 bases and J by 6 bases, 14 bases remained unmatched. The CDR3 length is 17 residues. CDR1 and CDR2 (germline): ENHRY, SYGVKD. For the CDR3, the DNA is TGTGCCATCAGTGCCCTAAAGACTAGCGGGGCTGCACTCGAGCAGTACTTC. Protein product: CAISALKTSGAALEQYF.

This clone showed up just a few times. V is TRBV19 and J is TRBJ1-4; TRBD1 is a possible D gene (6 bases). This CDR3 comprises 15 residues. The germline CDR1 and CDR2 sequences are LNHDA and SQIVND (reference sequence). With 5 bases removed from V and 0 bases from J, the gap between germline ends came to 10 bases. The CDR3: CASSRDISTNEKLFF. In nucleotides, the CDR3 is TGTGCCAGTAGTCGGGACATTTCAACTAATGAAAAACTGTTTTTT.

The rearrangement uses TRBV7-6 and TRBJ2-1; TRBD1 might be the D (6 bases). CDR1 SGHVS and CDR2 FNYEAQ come from the germline V gene. Trimming stripped 5 bases from V and 10 bases from J, with 30 bases between. This CDR3 contains 18 residues. The CDR3: CASSETAPGPGAVKEQFF. CDR3 nucleotide sequence: TGTGCCAGCAGCGAAACAGCGCCCGGTCCAGGGGCGGTAAAGGAGCAGTTCTTC.